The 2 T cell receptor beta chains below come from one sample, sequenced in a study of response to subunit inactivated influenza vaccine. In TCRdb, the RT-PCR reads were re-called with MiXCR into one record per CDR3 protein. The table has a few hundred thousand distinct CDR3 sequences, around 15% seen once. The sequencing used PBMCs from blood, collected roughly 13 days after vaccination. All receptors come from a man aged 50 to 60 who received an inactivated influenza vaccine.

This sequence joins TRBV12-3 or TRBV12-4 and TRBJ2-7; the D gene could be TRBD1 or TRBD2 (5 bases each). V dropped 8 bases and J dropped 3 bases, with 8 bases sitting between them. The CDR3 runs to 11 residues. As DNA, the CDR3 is TGTGCCAGCGGGACGAACTACGAGCAGTACTTC. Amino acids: CASGTNYEQYF.

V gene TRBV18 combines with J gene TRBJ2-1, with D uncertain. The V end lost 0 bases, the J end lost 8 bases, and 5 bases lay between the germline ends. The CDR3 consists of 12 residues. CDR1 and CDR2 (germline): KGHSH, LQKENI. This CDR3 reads CASSPPGYEQFF. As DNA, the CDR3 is TGTGCCAGCTCACCACCGGGCTATGAGCAGTTCTTC. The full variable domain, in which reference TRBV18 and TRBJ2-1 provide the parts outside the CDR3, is NAGVMQNPRHLVRRRGQEARLRCSPMKGHSHVYWYRQLPEEGLKFMVYLQKENIIDESGMPKERFSAEFPKEGPSILRIQQVVRGDSAAYFCASSPPGYEQFFGPGTRLTVL.